The T cell receptor beta chain under discussion was sequenced for a study of T-cell memory formation after mild COVID-19. Overall study findings and caveats: Clones shrinking between day 15 and 85 showed a balanced CD4/CD8 split, and those that grew later tilted toward CD4+. CD8+ contracting clones occupied EMRA, while CD4+ ones occupied mainly CM and EM. Memory cells collected pre-infection included some clones that later responded, suggesting cross-reactive memory joined.

Researchers used 5'RACE with constant-segment primers to make TCR alpha and TCR beta cDNA libraries that carry sample barcodes and UMIs. From the 5' RACE reads, TCRdb called clonotypes with MiXCR, one entry per CDR3 protein. The data hold more than 55,000 distinct CDR3 sequences, with 9.5% observed a single time. On this clonotype itself: Its antigen remains unknown.

The CDR3 has 14 amino acids. Germline-derived CDR1 and CDR2 are SNHLY and FYNNEI. Trimming took 2 bases from V and 5 from J, leaving 10 bases between them. The chain joins TRBV2 to TRBJ1-5; possibly TRBD1 for D (5 bases). Input material: PBMCs or a T cell subset sorted from them (not recorded which). The origin of this receptor is a man aged 18 to 29 who had mild COVID-19 (a few samples of this study predate the infection). Cell type and time point are not known. The CDR3: CASSEMGGDQPQHF. CDR3 bases: TGTGCCAGCAGTGAAATGGGAGGGGATCAGCCCCAGCATTTT. The complete variable domain, with remaining parts taken from reference TRBV2 and TRBJ1-5, reads EPEVTQTPSHQVTQMGQEVILRCVPISNHLYFYWYRQILGQKVEFLVSFYNNEISEKSEIFDDQFSVERPDGSNFTLKIRSTKLEDSAMYFCASSEMGGDQPQHFGDGTRLSIL.